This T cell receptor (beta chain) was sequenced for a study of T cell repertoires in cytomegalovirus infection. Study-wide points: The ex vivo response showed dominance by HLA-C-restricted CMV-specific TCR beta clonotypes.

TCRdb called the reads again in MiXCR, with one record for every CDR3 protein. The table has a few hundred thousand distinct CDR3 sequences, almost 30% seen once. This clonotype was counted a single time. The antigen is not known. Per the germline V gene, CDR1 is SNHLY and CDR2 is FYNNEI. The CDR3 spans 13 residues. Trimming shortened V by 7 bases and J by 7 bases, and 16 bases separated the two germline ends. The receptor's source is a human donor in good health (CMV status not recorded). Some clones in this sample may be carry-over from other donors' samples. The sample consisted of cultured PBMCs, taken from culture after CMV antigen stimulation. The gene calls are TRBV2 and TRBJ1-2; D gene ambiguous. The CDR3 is CASNLVSGSGYTF. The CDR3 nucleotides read TGTGCCAGCAATCTAGTATCGGGGTCTGGCTACACCTTC.